This T cell receptor (beta chain) was documented in a study of molecular identifiers for immune sequencing clone quantification (dated by TCRdb to 2017 to 2018). A note on the overall study: For a replicate experiment, RNA from around 20,000 or 100,000 naive CD8 T cells was divided into five aliquots, of which four were sequenced. This methods study used CD8 T cells to benchmark TCR RNA copy counting and molecular-identifier clustering-based TCR repertoire sequencing (MIDCIRS).

Library creation used PCR. Sequencing used a NextSeq 500. Bulk TCR libraries were generated as previously described, with the TCR primers listed in Table S5 used. Purification of total RNA was performed with the Qiagen AllPrep DNA/RNA kit. Before analysis, reads from multiple sequencing runs of one library were combined. Per the authors' processing: Reads were retained only if the reads had an exact TCR constant sequence, and the retained reads were trimmed to 150 nt and grouped according to their 12-nt molecular barcodes. Reads within each barcode group were sub-clustered using a 15% Levenshtein threshold, and quality-weighted consensus sequences were constructed for each RNA molecule. Non-functional sequences were filtered out, along with any lower-count sequence sitting one edit away from another sequence. Barcode sub-clusters with fewer than 20% of the maximum read count were removed, based on fitting two negative binomial distributions. In-frame beta chains were kept once TCRdb had trimmed the public reads at Q25 with fastp and called clones with MiXCR. Rows are unified per CDR3 protein, each entry keeping the most common DNA and genes. TCRdb, not the authors, supplied the V and J calls. This sample comprises about 630,000 distinct CDR3 sequences, roughly 25% of them detected only once. The ten largest clones represent around 0.78% of the sample.

Naive CD8 T cell libraries were made from approximately 22,000 to 940,000 sorted cells using 10%, 30% or 50% of purified RNA. Naive CD8 T cells, defined as CD8+CD4-CCR7+CD45RA+, were FACS-sorted into RLT Plus buffer on a BD FACSAria II. Roughly 10 TCR copies' worth of Jurkat RNA were spiked into roughly 20,000-1,000,000 naive CD8 T cell samples to test detection sensitivity. CD8 T cells were enriched using RosetteSep CD8+ T Cell Enrichment Cocktail and Ficoll-Paque, and the enriched cells then underwent ACK red cell lysis. Results and caveats for the whole study, not just this receptor: Spiked-in Jurkat TCR RNA equal to a single cell's worth was reported to be detectable even within 1,100,000 naive CD8 T cells. The sizes of highly expanded clones could end up underestimated when identical TCR molecules share a barcode. Modeling gave about three recovered TCR RNA copies per cell versus around 10 by digital PCR, implying 25% to 30% capture efficiency. When barcode sub-clustering was omitted, TCR diversity was inflated by chimeric consensus sequences, with chimeras reaching as high as 47%. In CMV-specific effector cells, clones with more than 20 RNA copies accounted for over 99% of molecules, whereas in naive cells such clones accounted for under 1%. The naive libraries included spiked-in Jurkat TCR RNA (about ten copies' worth), and this RNA is not part of the donor repertoire.

This clonotype has a handful of counts. Its binding antigen is unknown. Per-nucleotide qualities are absent, and no much larger clonotype sits a single base away. Material: naive CD8+ T cells from blood, with Jurkat cell RNA spiked in. This sample's cell subset or site label indicates: FACS-sorted CD8+CD4-CCR7+CD45RA+ naive T cells. This TCR was sampled from a human donor in good health. Some libraries in this study had Jurkat cell RNA spiked in.

The DNA reads TGCGCCAGCAGCCAAGGCGCGGCAGGGGAAAATTCACCCCTCCACTTT. Its translation is CASSQGAAGENSPLHF. The rearranged segments are TRBV4-3 and TRBJ1-6; perhaps TRBD1 is the D gene, with 6 bases matching. V loses 1 base, J loses 7 bases, and the germline ends lie 14 bases apart. The CDR3 goes from the cysteine to the phenylalanine over 16 residues. The retained sequence is limited to the CDR3, 48 bases, with the frame set at the first base. The germline V gene provides CDR1 LGHNA and CDR2 YSLEER.